This T cell receptor beta chain was found in a study of blood T cell repertoires in COVID-19. Study context: Sample material is recorded as cDNA or gDNA derived from T cells, B-cell-depleted T cells, or PBMCs.

CDR3 length: 17 amino acids. The V gene's germline CDR1 is SNHLY and CDR2 FYNNEI. The V and J ends lost 6 bases and 0 bases respectively, with 18 bases between them. Per the study methods: From reference gene primer amplification, estimates of nucleated cell counts were derived. Generated by immunoSEQ multiplex PCR, the TCRdb table keeps only in-frame clones and is missing some. Clone size and the V and J calls come from that table; the DNA yielded D and trimming. The table lists roughly 70,000 clones, about nine tenths of them singletons. Sequenced sample: peripheral blood. The chain combines TRBV2 with TRBJ1-5; possible D gene TRBD1, 6 bases. This clonotype was sampled from a man in his fifties or sixties with active COVID-19. The CDR3, as DNA: TGTGCCAGCAGACCAGACCCAGGGGACCATAGCAATCAGCCCCAGCATTTT. It is translated as CASRPDPGDHSNQPQHF.